This TCR beta chain was sequenced for a study of blood T cell repertoires in COVID-19. CDR3 size: 15 residues. Between the trimmed V and J ends, which lost 0 bases and 6 bases, there was a span of 14 bases. Germline V gene sequence: CDR1 SGHDN, CDR2 FVKESK. Authors' processing steps: Reference gene primer amplification gave estimated nucleated cell counts. The data were produced by immunoSEQ multiplex PCR, yet TCRdb's version contains in-frame clones alone and is incomplete. The D gene and trimming were derived from the DNA, and the V and J assignments and clone size from that table. The data contain about 190,000 clones, about four fifths of them singletons. Enrolment of Seattle patients took place during active infection, and they were followed longitudinally.

The V and J genes are TRBV14 and TRBJ1-1, with D unclear. Sequenced: peripheral blood. This sequence originates from a woman in her sixties or seventies with COVID-19, enrolled during active disease. The CDR3 spells CASSQDPAGKSEAFF. In nucleotides, the CDR3 is TGTGCCAGCAGCCAAGACCCAGCGGGGAAATCTGAAGCTTTCTTT.